These 26 T cell receptor beta chains were all obtained from the same sample, sequenced in a study of cytomegalovirus exposure and HLA in healthy donors. PCR employed 60 Vbeta and 13 Jbeta primers. The protocol was immunoSEQ multiplex PCR, while the TCRdb copy is restricted to in-frame clones and leaves out a portion. The repertoire table contains 200,000 to 250,000 clones. The sequencing sample was made of PBMCs. The source of these receptors is a woman in her thirties in good health and CMV-seropositive.

CDR3 bases: TGTGCCAGCAGTCGGGACAGGGACAATCAGCCCCAGCATTTT. This codes for CASSRDRDNQPQHF. V and J are TRBV2 and TRBJ1-5, with 9 bases that match TRBD1. The V gene end was trimmed by 5 bases and the J gene end by 3 bases; junction bases not matched to a gene: 2. Germline V gives CDR1 SNHLY, CDR2 FYNNEI. This CDR3 spans 14 amino acids.

The chain combines TRBV10-3 with TRBJ2-6; 7 nucleotides align to TRBD1. CDR1 ENHRY and CDR2 SYGVKD come from the germline V gene. The V segment lost 8 bases and the J segment 0 bases; nucleotides outside the gene matches: 4. This CDR3 region has 15 residues. DNA for the CDR3: TGTGCCATCGGGACAGAGTTCTCTGGGGCCAACGTCCTGACTTTC. Its protein product is CAIGTEFSGANVLTF.

The chain combines TRBV28 with TRBJ1-1, with 8 bases identical to TRBD1. CDR1 MDHEN and CDR2 SYDVKM come from the germline V gene. V was clipped by 6 bases and J by 8 bases; unmatched bases: 14. This CDR3 has 15 amino acids. CDR3 nucleotides: TGTGCCAGCAGCGTATTACCGTCCGGACAGGGAGAAGCTTTCTTT. The encoded protein is CASSVLPSGQGEAFF.

This chain uses TRBV27 with TRBJ2-1; a weak D match, TRBD2 (6 bases). The V gene's germline CDR1 is MNHEY and CDR2 SMNVEV (reference sequence). This CDR3 contains 14 residues. V was shortened by 5 bases and J by 4 bases, with 12 bases between the two germline ends. In DNA, the CDR3 is TGTGCCAGCAGTCCCGGGACTTCTTACAATGAGCAGTTCTTC. Its protein product is CASSPGTSYNEQFF.

The chain employs TRBV7-8 and TRBJ1-2; D not certain. Germline V lookup: CDR1 SGHVS, CDR2 FQNEAQ. This CDR3 is built from 14 residues. The germline V and J ends were trimmed by 0 bases and 5 bases, with 10 bases remaining between them. CDR3 loop: CASSLAEDRYGYTF. DNA of the CDR3: TGTGCCAGCAGCTTAGCGGAGGACCGGTATGGCTACACCTTC.

The chain employs TRBV11-2 and TRBJ1-4; D is unresolved. The CDR3 runs 15 residues. V was pared by 1 base and J by 0 bases, with 6 bases between. CDR1 is SGHAT, CDR2 FQNNGV, per germline. The CDR3 sequence: CASSLVTSTNEKLFF. In DNA form, the CDR3 reads TGTGCCAGCAGCTTAGTAACTTCAACTAATGAAAAACTGTTTTTT.

Written as DNA, the CDR3 is TGTGCCAGCTCACCCTTTTCCTCCTCGAACACTGAAGCTTTCTTT. It is translated as CASSPFSSSNTEAFF. The V gene is TRBV18, the J gene TRBJ1-1; D is unclear. The CDR3 length is 15 residues. Germline V gives CDR1 KGHSH, CDR2 LQKENI. Trimming took 3 bases from V and 1 from J, leaving 12 bases between them.

The chain joins TRBV27 to TRBJ1-1; D is uncertain. The length of the CDR3 is 15 residues. Trimming pared 1 base from V and 0 bases from J, leaving 9 bases between. Germline CDR1 MNHEY, CDR2 SMNVEV (reference sequence). The CDR3 loop is CASSLLGGVNTEAFF. In DNA, the CDR3 is TGTGCCAGCAGTTTATTGGGCGGGGTGAACACTGAAGCTTTCTTT.

CDR3 nucleotides: TGTGCCAGCAGTTTGGCGGGAACAGGCTACACTGAAGCTTTCTTT. Translation gives CASSLAGTGYTEAFF. This chain joins TRBV28 and TRBJ1-1, with a weak D call TRBD1 (5 bases). The CDR3 totals 15 residues. Between the trimmed V and J ends, which lost 3 bases and 3 bases, there was a span of 14 bases. CDR1 MDHEN and CDR2 SYDVKM come from the germline V gene.

This chain links TRBV4-1 with TRBJ2-3; the match to TRBD1 covers 8 bases. J gave up 4 bases and V 5 bases, and 8 bases lay outside the gene matches. The CDR3 spans 15 residues. The V gene's germline CDR1 is MGHRA and CDR2 YSYEKL. The CDR3, as DNA: TGCGCCAGCAGCTTTCGGGACAGGCGGGCAGATACGCAGTATTTT. It is translated as CASSFRDRRADTQYF.

The chain recombines TRBV6-6 with TRBJ1-5, with a weak D call TRBD1 (5 bases). The CDR3 spans 13 residues. V shed 5 bases and J shed 5 bases, with 10 bases lying between them. In germline, CDR1 is MNHNY, CDR2 SVGAGI (reference sequence). The CDR3 here is CASSLTTDQPQHF. CDR3 in DNA: TGTGCCAGCAGTCTAACGACAGATCAGCCCCAGCATTTT.

CDR3 sequence (DNA): TGTGCCAGCAGTGAGTCCCTTCTACTTGGACTAGCGGGACCTAATGAGCAGTTCTTC. This codes for CASSESLLLGLAGPNEQFF. The chain employs TRBV6-4 and TRBJ2-1, with 12 bases fitting TRBD2. The germline gives CDR1 MRHNA, CDR2 SNTAGT. J lost 7 bases, V lost 3 bases, and 16 bases had no gene match. CDR3 length equals 19 residues.

The J gene is TRBJ2-7, the V gene TRBV5-4; 7 bases match TRBD1. V lost 4 bases and J lost 4; bases outside the gene matches: 5. The germline V gene encodes CDR1 SGHNT and CDR2 YYREEE (reference sequence). The CDR3 covers 13 residues. The CDR3 here is CASSPGQFYEQYF. DNA of the CDR3: TGTGCCAGCAGCCCGGGACAGTTTTACGAGCAGTACTTC.

The V and J genes are TRBV16 and TRBJ1-1; perhaps TRBD1 as D (6 bases). The ends were cut back, 3 bases at V and 5 bases at J, with 13 bases in the middle. Looked up from germline, CDR1 is KGHSY and CDR2 is FQNENV. CDR3 length: 14 residues. CDR3 sequence (DNA): TGTGCCAGCAGCCAGGAGAGGGGGATTACTGAAGCTTTCTTT. Its translation is CASSQERGITEAFF. Supplemented by reference TRBV16 and TRBJ1-1, the full variable domain reads GEEVAQTPKHLVRGEGQKAKLYCAPIKGHSYVFWYQQVLKNEFKFLISFQNENVFDETGMPKERFSAKCLPNSPCSLEIQATKLEDSAVYFCASSQERGITEAFFGQGTRLTVV.

The CDR3 here is CASTLPGELFF. CDR3 coding DNA: TGTGCCAGCACCCTTCCCGGGGAGCTGTTTTTT. V and J are TRBV6-6 and TRBJ2-2; D remains unclear. This CDR3 region has 11 residues. The ends were cut back, 7 bases at V and 6 bases at J, with 6 bases in the middle. From germline, CDR1 is MNHNY and CDR2 SVGAGI (reference sequence).

This chain joins TRBV4-1 and TRBJ2-2; 9 bases are shared with TRBD1. V lost 7 bases and J lost 7; bases outside the gene matches: 10. Germline V gene lookup returns CDR1 MGHRA and CDR2 YSYEKL. The CDR3 loop spans 15 amino acids. The chain's CDR3 is CASTLRDRVSGELFF. The CDR3 DNA reads as TGCGCCAGCACCCTCCGGGACAGGGTAAGCGGGGAGCTGTTTTTT.

The chain employs TRBV27 and TRBJ2-3; TRBD2 agrees at 14 bases. The germline V gene encodes CDR1 MNHEY and CDR2 SMNVEV (reference sequence). CDR3 length: 14 amino acids. V lost 8 bases, J lost 5 bases, and 3 bases stayed unmatched. In DNA form, the CDR3 reads TGTGCCAGCGGACTAGCGGGGGGTGGAGATACGCAGTATTTT. It yields the protein CASGLAGGGDTQYF.

V is TRBV2 and J is TRBJ1-4; a weak D match, TRBD1 (5 bases). Per the germline V gene, CDR1 is SNHLY and CDR2 is FYNNEI. Trimming removed 4 bases from V and 4 bases from J, with 13 bases in between. The CDR3 covers 15 residues. The CDR3: CASSVQGVINEKLFF. The CDR3 region has the DNA TGTGCCAGCAGTGTTCAAGGGGTTATTAATGAAAAACTGTTTTTT. The full variable domain, its missing parts supplied by reference TRBV2 and TRBJ1-4, is EPEVTQTPSHQVTQMGQEVILRCVPISNHLYFYWYRQILGQKVEFLVSFYNNEISEKSEIFDDQFSVERPDGSNFTLKIRSTKLEDSAMYFCASSVQGVINEKLFFGSGTQLSVL.

The chain has TRBV20-1 and TRBJ1-2, with 7 bases identical to TRBD1. This CDR3 has 11 amino acids. The germline gives CDR1 DFQATT, CDR2 SNEGSKA (reference sequence). The V segment lost 8 bases and the J segment 4 bases; nucleotides outside the gene matches: 4. CDR3 sequence: CSTGAGYGYTF. CDR3 DNA: TGCAGTACAGGGGCCGGCTATGGCTACACCTTC.

The J gene is TRBJ2-5, the V gene TRBV18, with 11 bases identical to TRBD1. The CDR3 contains 16 residues. The junction had 8 bases not matched to a gene; V was cut back by 5 bases and J by 3 bases. Looked up from germline, CDR1 is KGHSH and CDR2 is LQKENI. The CDR3 sequence: CASSSGPGQGEETQYF. CDR3 coding DNA: TGTGCCAGCTCAAGTGGACCGGGACAGGGGGAAGAGACCCAGTACTTC.

This chain connects TRBV7-2 to TRBJ1-1, with D maybe TRBD1 (6 bases). From germline, CDR1 is SGHTA and CDR2 FQGNSA. This CDR3 spans 14 amino acids. Trimming took 2 bases from V and 5 from J, leaving 12 bases between them. The CDR3 nucleotides are TGTGCCAGCAGCTTACAGGGGCCAGGGACTGAAGCTTTCTTT. Its protein is CASSLQGPGTEAFF.

This chain joins TRBV4-1 and TRBJ1-2; maybe TRBD1 (5 bases). The germline V gene encodes CDR1 MGHRA and CDR2 YSYEKL. Trimming left V 0 bases short and J 6 bases short, with 8 bases between. This CDR3 has 13 amino acids. CDR3: CASSQEGGDGYTF. CDR3 DNA sequence: TGCGCCAGCAGCCAAGAGGGGGGGGATGGCTACACCTTC.

The chain couples TRBV5-1 to TRBJ2-7, with 8 bases aligning to TRBD1. This CDR3 has 14 amino acids. Germline assignment: CDR1 SGHRS and CDR2 YFSETQ. J lost 5 bases, V lost 4 bases, and 8 bases had no gene match. This CDR3 is CASSPDRVIHEQYF. CDR3 nucleotides: TGCGCCAGCAGCCCGGACAGGGTTATCCACGAGCAGTACTTC.

The chain joins TRBV4-1 to TRBJ1-5; maybe TRBD1 (6 bases). Trimming stripped 2 bases from V and 7 bases from J, with 12 bases between. The CDR3 is made up of 14 amino acids. The germline CDR1 and CDR2 sequences are MGHRA and YSYEKL. The CDR3 loop reads CASSQIQGVQPQHF. The CDR3 bases are TGCGCCAGCAGCCAAATACAGGGAGTACAGCCCCAGCATTTT.

The chain employs TRBV6-5 and TRBJ2-1, with 9 bases identical to TRBD2. The CDR3 extends over 15 amino acids. The V gene end was trimmed by 5 bases and the J gene end by 7 bases; junction bases not matched to a gene: 9. Germline CDR1 reads MNHEY; CDR2 reads SVGAGI. CDR3 DNA sequence: TGTGCCAGCAGTCAAACCGGGACTAGCAGGAATGAGCAGTTCTTC. Its protein product is CASSQTGTSRNEQFF.

The chain couples TRBV7-9 to TRBJ2-5, with D possibly TRBD2 on 5 matching bases. Germline V gene data show CDR1 as SEHNR and CDR2 as FQNEAQ (reference sequence). The germline V and J ends were trimmed by 3 bases and 1 base, with 9 bases remaining between them. The CDR3 spans 14 residues. The CDR3 is CASSLMGSQETQYF. DNA of the CDR3: TGTGCCAGCAGCTTGATGGGGAGCCAAGAGACCCAGTACTTC.